This T cell receptor (beta chain) was captured by sequencing in a study of blood T cells in healthy people across ages. Background on the study: With template switching, about one barcoded beta molecule was captured per two T cells. Points from the study as a whole: More naive CD4+ cells and higher diversity marked long-lived donors relative to aged donors.

A second PCR of roughly 7 to 11 cycles used a sample-barcoded 5' primer and a J-beta primer mix. TCRdb re-derived calls from the 5' RACE reads in MiXCR, one entry per CDR3 protein. The repertoire holds about 650,000 distinct CDR3 sequences, with about 51% as singletons. Turning to this clonotype: The antigen is unknown.

Per the germline V gene, CDR1 is KGHSH and CDR2 is LQKENI. CDR3 length equals 13 residues. The receptor was derived from a woman aged 80 or older in good health. V usage is TRBV18 and J usage is TRBJ2-7; no clear D. With the DNA end fitting TRBJ2-5 better, the J assignment may be wrong. The sequenced sample was blood. The CDR3 protein is CASSRIAGETQYF. In DNA form, the CDR3 reads TGTGCCAGCTCACGGATAGCTGGGGAGACCCAGTACTTC.